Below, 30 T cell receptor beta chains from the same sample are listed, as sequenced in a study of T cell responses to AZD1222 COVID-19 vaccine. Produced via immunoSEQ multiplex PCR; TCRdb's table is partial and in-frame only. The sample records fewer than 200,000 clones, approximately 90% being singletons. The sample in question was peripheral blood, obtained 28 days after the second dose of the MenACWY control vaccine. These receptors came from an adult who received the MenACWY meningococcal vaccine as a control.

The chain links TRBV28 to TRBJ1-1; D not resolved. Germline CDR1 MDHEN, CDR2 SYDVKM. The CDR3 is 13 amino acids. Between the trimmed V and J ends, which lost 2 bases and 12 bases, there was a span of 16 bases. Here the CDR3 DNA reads TGTGCCAGCAGTTTACCTGCCGGTAATAATCCTTTCTTT. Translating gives CASSLPAGNNPFF.

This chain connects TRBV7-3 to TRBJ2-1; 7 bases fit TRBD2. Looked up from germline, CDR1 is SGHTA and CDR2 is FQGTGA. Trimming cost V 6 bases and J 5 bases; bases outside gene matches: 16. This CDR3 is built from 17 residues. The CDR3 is CASRSPVAGVVHNEQFF. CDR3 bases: TGTGCCAGCAGATCACCCGTCGCGGGAGTAGTCCACAATGAGCAGTTCTTC.

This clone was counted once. DNA of the CDR3: TGTGCCTGGACCTTCCTAGCGTACAATGAGCAGTTCTTC. Its protein is CAWTFLAYNEQFF. The J gene is TRBJ2-1, the V gene TRBV30, with D perhaps TRBD2 (6 bases). Germline V gene data show CDR1 as GTSNPN and CDR2 as SVGIG (reference sequence). Trimming removed 4 bases at V and 4 bases at J, with 11 bases between. The CDR3 is 13 amino acids. Full variable domain (remainder filled in from reference TRBV30 and TRBJ2-1): SQTIHQWPATLVQPVGSPLSLECTVEGTSNPNLYWYRQAAGRGLQLLFYSVGIGQISSEVPQNLSASRPQDRQFILSSKKLLLSDSGFYLCAWTFLAYNEQFFGPGTRLTVL.

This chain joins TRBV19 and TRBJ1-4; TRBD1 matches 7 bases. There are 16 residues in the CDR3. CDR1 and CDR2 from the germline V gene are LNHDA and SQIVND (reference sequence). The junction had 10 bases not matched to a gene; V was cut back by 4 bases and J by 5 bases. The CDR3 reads CASSRVQGQRNEKLFF. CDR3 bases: TGTGCCAGTAGTAGGGTGCAGGGACAGCGAAATGAAAAACTGTTTTTT.

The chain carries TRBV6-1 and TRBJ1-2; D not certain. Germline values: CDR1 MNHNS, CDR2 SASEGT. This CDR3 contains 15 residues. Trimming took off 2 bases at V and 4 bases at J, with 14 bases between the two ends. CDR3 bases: TGTGCCAGCAGTGAAAACCCGGGCCACGGCTATGGCTACACCTTC. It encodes CASSENPGHGYGYTF.

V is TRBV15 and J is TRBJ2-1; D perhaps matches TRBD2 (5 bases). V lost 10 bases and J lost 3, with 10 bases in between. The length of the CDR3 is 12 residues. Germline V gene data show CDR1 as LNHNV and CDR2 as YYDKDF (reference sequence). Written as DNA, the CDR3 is TGTGCCAGCTCAGGAGGCTACAATGAGCAGTTCTTC. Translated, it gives CASSGGYNEQFF.

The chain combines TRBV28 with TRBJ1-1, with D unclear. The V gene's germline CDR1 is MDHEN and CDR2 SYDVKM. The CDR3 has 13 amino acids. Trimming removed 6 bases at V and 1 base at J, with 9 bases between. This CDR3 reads CASSYVRNTEAFF. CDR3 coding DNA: TGTGCCAGCAGCTATGTGAGGAACACTGAAGCTTTCTTT.

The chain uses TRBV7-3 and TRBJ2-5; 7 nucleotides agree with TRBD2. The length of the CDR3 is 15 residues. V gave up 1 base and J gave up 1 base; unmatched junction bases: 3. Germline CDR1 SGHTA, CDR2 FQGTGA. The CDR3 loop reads CASSLIPGGQETQYF. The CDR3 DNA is TGTGCCAGCAGCTTAATTCCGGGAGGCCAAGAGACCCAGTACTTC. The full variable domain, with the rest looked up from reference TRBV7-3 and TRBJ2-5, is GAGVSQTPSNKVTEKGKYVELRCDPISGHTALYWYRQSLGQGPEFLIYFQGTGAADDSGLPNDRFFAVRPEGSVSTLKIQRTERGDSAVYLCASSLIPGGQETQYFGPGTRLLVL.

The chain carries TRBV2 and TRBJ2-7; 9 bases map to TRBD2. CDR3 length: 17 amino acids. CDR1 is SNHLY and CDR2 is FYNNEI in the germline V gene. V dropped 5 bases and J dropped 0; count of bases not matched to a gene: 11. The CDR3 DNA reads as TGTGCCAGCAGTTCCCGCCTAGCGGGATCTCCCTCCTACGAGCAGTACTTC. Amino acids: CASSSRLAGSPSYEQYF.

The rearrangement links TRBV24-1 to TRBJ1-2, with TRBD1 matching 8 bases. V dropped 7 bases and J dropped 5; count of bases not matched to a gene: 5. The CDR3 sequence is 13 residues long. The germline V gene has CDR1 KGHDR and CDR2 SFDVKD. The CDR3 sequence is CATRQGEGYGYTF. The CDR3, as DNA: TGTGCCACCAGACAGGGGGAGGGGTATGGCTACACCTTC.

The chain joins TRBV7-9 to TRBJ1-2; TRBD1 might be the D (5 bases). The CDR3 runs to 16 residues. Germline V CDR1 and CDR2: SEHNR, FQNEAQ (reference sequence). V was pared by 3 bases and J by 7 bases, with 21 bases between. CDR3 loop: CASSFTAGTGLIGYTF. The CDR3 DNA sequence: TGTGCCAGCAGCTTCACTGCAGGGACGGGGTTAATTGGCTACACCTTC.

The CDR3 protein is CASSQRTLPGRKNTEAFF. As DNA, the CDR3 is TGTGCCAGCAGCCAGCGGACTCTACCGGGACGGAAGAACACTGAAGCTTTCTTT. The chain has TRBV3-1 (or the pseudogene TRBV3-2) and TRBJ1-1; maybe TRBD1 (5 bases). CDR1 and CDR2 (germline): LGHDT, YNNKEL (reference sequence). CDR3 length: 18 residues. The V and J ends lost 3 bases and 1 base respectively, with 21 bases between them.

As DNA, the CDR3 is TGTGCCAGTAGTAAAAACAGGGGGCCCCAAGAGACCCAGTACTTC. Protein product: CASSKNRGPQETQYF. This chain links TRBV19 with TRBJ2-5, with 9 bases aligning to TRBD1. Per germline, CDR1 LNHDA and CDR2 SQIVND (reference sequence). The CDR3 is 15 amino acids. V lost 4 bases to trimming and J lost 1 base; unmatched junction nucleotides: 4. The full variable domain, its missing parts supplied by reference TRBV19 and TRBJ2-5, is DGGITQSPKYLFRKEGQNVTLSCEQNLNHDAMYWYRQDPGQGLRLIYYSQIVNDFQKGDIAEGYSVSREKKESFPLTVTSAQKNPTAFYLCASSKNRGPQETQYFGPGTRLLVL.

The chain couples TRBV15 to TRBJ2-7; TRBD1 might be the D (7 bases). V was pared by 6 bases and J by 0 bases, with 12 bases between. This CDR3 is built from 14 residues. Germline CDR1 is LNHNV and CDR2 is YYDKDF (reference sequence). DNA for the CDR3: TGTGCCACCAGGCCAGGGGGGAGCTCCTACGAGCAGTACTTC. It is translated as CATRPGGSSYEQYF.

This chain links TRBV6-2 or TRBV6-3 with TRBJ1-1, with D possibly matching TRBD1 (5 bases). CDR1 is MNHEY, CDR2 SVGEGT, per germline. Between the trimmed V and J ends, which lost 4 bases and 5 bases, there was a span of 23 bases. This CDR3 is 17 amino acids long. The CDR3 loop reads CASSLTSLGLGETEAFF. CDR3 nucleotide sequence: TGTGCCAGCAGTTTAACATCCCTCGGGTTAGGGGAGACTGAAGCTTTCTTT.

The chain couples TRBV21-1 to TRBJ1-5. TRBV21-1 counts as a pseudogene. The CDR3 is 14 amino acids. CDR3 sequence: CASSDRSPNQPQHF. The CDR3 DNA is TGTGCCAGCAGCGATCGGAGTCCCAATCAGCCCCAGCATTTT.

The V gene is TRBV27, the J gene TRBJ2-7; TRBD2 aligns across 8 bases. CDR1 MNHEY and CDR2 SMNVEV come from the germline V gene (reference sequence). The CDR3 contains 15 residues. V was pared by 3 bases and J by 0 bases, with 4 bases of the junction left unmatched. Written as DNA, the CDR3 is TGTGCCAGCAGTTTCGGGCTAGCGGGCTCCTACGAGCAGTACTTC. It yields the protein CASSFGLAGSYEQYF.

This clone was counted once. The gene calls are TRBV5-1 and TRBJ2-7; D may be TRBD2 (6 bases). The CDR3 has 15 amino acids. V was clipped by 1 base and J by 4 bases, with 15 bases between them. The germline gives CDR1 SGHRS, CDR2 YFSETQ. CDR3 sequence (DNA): TGCGCCAGCAGCTTGAGCGGGCAGTGGGGGTACGAGCAGTACTTC. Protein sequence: CASSLSGQWGYEQYF.

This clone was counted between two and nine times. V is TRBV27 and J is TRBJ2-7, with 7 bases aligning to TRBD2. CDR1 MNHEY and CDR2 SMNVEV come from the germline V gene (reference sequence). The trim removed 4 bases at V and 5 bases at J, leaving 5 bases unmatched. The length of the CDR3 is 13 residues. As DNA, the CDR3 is TGTGCCAGCAGTTCTGGACTAGTCAACGAGCAGTACTTC. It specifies CASSSGLVNEQYF.

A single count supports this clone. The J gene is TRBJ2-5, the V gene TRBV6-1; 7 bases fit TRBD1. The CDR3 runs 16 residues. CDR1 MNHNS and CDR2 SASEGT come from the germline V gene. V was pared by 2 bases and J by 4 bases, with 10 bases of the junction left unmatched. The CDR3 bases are TGTGCCAGCAGTGAAATTGGGGCCGCAGGGGGAGAGACCCAGTACTTC. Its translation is CASSEIGAAGGETQYF.

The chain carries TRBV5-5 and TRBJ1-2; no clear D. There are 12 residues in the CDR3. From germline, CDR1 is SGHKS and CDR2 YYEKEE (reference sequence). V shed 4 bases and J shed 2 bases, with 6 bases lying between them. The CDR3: CASSPGNYGYTF. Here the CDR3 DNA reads TGTGCCAGCAGCCCCGGGAACTATGGCTACACCTTC. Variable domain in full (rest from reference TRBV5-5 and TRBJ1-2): DAGVTQSPTHLIKTRGQQVTLRCSPISGHKSVSWYQQVLGQGPQFIFQYYEKEERGRGNFPDRFSARQFPNYSSELNVNALLLGDSALYLCASSPGNYGYTFGSGTRLTVV.

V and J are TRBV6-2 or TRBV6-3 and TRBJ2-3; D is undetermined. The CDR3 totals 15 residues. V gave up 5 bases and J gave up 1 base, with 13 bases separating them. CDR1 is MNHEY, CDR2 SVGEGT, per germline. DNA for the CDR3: TGTGCCAGCAGTAGACACATCTCCGGCACAGATACGCAGTATTTT. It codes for CASSRHISGTDTQYF.

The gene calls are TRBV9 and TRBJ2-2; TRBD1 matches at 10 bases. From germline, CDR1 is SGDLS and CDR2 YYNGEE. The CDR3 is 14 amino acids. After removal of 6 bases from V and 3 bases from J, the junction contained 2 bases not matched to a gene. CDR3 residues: CASTGTGDTGELFF. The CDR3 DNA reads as TGTGCCAGCACCGGGACAGGGGACACCGGGGAGCTGTTTTTT.

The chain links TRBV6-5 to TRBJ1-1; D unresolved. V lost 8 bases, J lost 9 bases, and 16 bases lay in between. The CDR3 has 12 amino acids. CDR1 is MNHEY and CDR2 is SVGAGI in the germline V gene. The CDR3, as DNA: TGTGCCAGCCGTTCGACGAACCTGAAAGCTTTCTTT. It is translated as CASRSTNLKAFF.

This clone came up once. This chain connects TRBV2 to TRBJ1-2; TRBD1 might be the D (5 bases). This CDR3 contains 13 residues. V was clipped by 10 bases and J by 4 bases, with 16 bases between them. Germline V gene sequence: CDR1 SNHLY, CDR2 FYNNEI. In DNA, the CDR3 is TGTGCCACCGTTCGGGCGGGGCCCTATGGCTACACCTTC. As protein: CATVRAGPYGYTF.

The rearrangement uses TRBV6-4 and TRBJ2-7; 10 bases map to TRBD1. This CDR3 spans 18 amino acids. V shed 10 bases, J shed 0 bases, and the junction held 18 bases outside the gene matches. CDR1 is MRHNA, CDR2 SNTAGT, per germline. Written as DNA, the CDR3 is TGTGCCACCTTACCCCGGGACAGGGGATTGGGACCCTCCTACGAGCAGTACTTC. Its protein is CATLPRDRGLGPSYEQYF.

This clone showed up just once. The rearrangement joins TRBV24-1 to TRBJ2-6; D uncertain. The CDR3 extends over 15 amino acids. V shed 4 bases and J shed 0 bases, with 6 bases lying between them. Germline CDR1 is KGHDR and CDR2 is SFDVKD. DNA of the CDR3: TGTGCCACCAGTGACCACAACTCTGGGGCCAACGTCCTGACTTTC. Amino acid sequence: CATSDHNSGANVLTF.

The CDR3 DNA reads TGTGCCAGCAGTGACCTGGGGGGCCAGCCCCAGCATTTT. Protein sequence: CASSDLGGQPQHF. The V gene is TRBV6-1, the J gene TRBJ1-5; D perhaps matches TRBD1 (6 bases). Germline V lookup: CDR1 MNHNS, CDR2 SASEGT. This CDR3 is 13 amino acids long. Deletions cut 3 bases from V and 7 bases from J, with 10 bases between.

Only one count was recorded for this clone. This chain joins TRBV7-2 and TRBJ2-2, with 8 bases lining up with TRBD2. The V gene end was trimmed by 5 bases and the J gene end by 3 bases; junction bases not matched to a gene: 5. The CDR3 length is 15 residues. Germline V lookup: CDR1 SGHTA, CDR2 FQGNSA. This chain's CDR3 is CASSVTSVYTGELFF. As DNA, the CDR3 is TGTGCCAGCAGCGTGACTAGCGTGTACACCGGGGAGCTGTTTTTT.

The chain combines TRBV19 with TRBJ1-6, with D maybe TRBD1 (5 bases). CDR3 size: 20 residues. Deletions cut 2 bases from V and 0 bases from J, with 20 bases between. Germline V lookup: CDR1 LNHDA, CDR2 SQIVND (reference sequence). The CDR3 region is CASSIRGPDSRSSYNSPLHF. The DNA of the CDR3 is TGTGCCAGTAGTATAAGGGGTCCGGACTCCCGGAGCTCCTATAATTCACCCCTCCACTTT.